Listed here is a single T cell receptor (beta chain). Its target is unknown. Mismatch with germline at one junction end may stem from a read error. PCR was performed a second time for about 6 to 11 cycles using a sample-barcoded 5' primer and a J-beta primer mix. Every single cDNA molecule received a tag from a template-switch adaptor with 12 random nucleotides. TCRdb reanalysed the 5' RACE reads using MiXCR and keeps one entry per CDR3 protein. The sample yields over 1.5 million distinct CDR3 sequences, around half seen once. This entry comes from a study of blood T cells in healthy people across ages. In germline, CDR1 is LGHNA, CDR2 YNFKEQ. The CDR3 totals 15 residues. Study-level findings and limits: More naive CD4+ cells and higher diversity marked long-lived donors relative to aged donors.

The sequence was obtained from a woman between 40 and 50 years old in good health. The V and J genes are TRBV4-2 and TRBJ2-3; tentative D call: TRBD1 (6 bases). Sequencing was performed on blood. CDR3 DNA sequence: TGTGCCAGCGGCCAATCGGGACACCACACAGATACGCAGTATTTT. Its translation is CASGQSGHHTDTQYF.